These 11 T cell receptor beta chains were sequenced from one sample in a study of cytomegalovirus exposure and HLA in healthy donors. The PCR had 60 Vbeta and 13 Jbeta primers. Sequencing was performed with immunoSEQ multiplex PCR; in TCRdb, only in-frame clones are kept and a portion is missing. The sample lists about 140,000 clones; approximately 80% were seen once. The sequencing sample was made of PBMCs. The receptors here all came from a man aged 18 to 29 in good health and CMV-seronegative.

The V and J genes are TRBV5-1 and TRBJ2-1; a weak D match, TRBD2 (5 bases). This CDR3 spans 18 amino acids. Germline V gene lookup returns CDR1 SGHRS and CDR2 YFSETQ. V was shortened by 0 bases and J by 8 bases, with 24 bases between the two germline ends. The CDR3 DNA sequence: TGCGCCAGCAGCTTGGGACGCGGTTCCTACCCGGGATTCGATGAGCAGTTCTTC. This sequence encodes CASSLGRGSYPGFDEQFF.

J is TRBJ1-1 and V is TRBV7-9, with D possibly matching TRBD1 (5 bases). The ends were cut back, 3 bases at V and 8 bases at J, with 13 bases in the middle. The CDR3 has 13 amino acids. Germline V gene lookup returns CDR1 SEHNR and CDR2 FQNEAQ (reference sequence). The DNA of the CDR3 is TGTGCCAGCAGCTTTTCAGGGATCGTCGAAGCTTTCTTT. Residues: CASSFSGIVEAFF.

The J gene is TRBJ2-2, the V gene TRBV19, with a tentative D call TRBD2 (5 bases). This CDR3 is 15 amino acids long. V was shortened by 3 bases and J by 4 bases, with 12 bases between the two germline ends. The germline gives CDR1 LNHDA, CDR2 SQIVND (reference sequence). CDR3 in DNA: TGTGCCAGTAGTATTGGTAGCCGGGGCACCGGGGAGCTGTTTTTT. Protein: CASSIGSRGTGELFF.

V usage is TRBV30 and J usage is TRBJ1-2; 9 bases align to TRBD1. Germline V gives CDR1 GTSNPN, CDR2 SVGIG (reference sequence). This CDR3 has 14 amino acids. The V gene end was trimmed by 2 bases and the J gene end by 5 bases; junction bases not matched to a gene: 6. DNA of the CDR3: TGTGCCTGGAGTCACACGACAGGGGGGTATGGCTACACCTTC. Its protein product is CAWSHTTGGYGYTF.

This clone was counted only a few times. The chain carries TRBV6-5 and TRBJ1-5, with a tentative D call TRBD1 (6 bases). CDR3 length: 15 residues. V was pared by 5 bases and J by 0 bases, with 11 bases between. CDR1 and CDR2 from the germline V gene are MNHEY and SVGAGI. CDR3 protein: CASSHGQLSNQPQHF. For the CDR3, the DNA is TGTGCCAGCAGTCATGGACAGCTTAGCAATCAGCCCCAGCATTTT.

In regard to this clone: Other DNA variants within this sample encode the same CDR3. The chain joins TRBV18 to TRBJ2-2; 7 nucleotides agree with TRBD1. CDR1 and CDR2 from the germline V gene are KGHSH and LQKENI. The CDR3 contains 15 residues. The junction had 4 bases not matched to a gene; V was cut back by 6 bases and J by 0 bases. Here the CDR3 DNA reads TGTGCCAGCTCGCCTGGACAGGCGAACACCGGGGAGCTGTTTTTT. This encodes CASSPGQANTGELFF.

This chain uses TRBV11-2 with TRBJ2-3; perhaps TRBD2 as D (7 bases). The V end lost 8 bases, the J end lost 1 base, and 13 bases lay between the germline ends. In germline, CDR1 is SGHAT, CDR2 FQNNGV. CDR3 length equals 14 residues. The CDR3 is CASRGGGRTDTQYF. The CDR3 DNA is TGTGCCAGCCGTGGGGGGGGCCGCACAGATACGCAGTATTTT.

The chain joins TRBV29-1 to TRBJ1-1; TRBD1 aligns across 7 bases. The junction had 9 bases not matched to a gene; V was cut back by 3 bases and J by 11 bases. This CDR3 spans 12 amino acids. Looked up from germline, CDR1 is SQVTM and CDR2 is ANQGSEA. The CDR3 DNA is TGCAGCGTTGACAGGGCAGGGGGGATGGCTTTCTTT. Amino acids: CSVDRAGGMAFF.

Here the CDR3 reads CASADRGNTEAFF. The DNA of the CDR3 is TGTGCCAGTGCCGACAGGGGGAACACTGAAGCTTTCTTT. The chain is built from TRBV19 and TRBJ1-1; 8 bases line up with TRBD1. Germline values: CDR1 LNHDA, CDR2 SQIVND (reference sequence). V lost 8 bases and J lost 1; bases outside the gene matches: 3. CDR3 length equals 13 residues.

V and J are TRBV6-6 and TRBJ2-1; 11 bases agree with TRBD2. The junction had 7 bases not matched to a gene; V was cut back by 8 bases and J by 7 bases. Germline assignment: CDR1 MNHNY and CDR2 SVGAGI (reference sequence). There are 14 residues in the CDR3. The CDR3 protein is CASRPTSGANEQFF. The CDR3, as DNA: TGTGCCAGCCGACCGACTAGCGGGGCAAATGAGCAGTTCTTC.

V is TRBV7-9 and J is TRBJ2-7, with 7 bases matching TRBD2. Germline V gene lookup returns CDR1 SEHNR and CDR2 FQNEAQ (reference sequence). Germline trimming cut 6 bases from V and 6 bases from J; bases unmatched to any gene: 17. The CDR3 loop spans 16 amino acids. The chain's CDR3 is CASRETILAGVGEQYF. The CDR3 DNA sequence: TGTGCCAGCAGGGAGACTATTTTGGCGGGAGTTGGCGAGCAGTACTTC.